A selection of T cell receptor beta chains follows, all from one sample in a study of T cell responses to AZD1222 COVID-19 vaccine. The table came from immunoSEQ multiplex PCR; TCRdb's copy has only in-frame clones and leaves some out. The sample includes 180,000 or so clones, approximately 90% of them seen just once. The sequencing used peripheral blood, collected 28 days after the second AZD1222 dose. Receptor source: an adult who received the AZD1222 COVID-19 vaccine. Both conserved end residues are part of each CDR3.

TRBV3-1/TRBV3-2	TRBJ1-2	CASTAGQGPSGYTF
TRBV7-2	TRBJ1-5	CASSFDRFYQPQHF
TRBV3-1/TRBV3-2	TRBJ1-1	CASSQGPIPGTEAFF
TRBV7-9	TRBJ2-7	CASSRPETYEQYF
TRBV6-5	TRBJ1-2	CASSYLGQGGNYGYTF
TRBV19	TRBJ2-1	CASKGQGADEQFF
TRBV7-9	TRBJ1-2	CASSSGGAHTF
TRBV7-2	TRBJ2-5	CASSLETGGETQYF
TRBV6-5	TRBJ1-1	CASRTLAGTEAFF
TRBV12-3/TRBV12-4	TRBJ2-7	CASSLHSYEQYF
TRBV28	TRBJ1-1	CASSSRDRASEAFF
TRBV5-4	TRBJ2-7	CASTIYKQGTHSYEQYF
TRBV5-4	TRBJ1-2	CASSAGQEVRNYGYTF
TRBV5-4	TRBJ2-5	CASSLGRDRQETQYF
TRBV4-1	TRBJ2-1	CASSHGGSYNEQFF
TRBV9	TRBJ2-4	CASSVDGREGSIQYF
TRBV27	TRBJ1-2	CASSRQFNYGYTF
TRBV28	TRBJ1-1	CASSLWRRLNTEAFF
TRBV7-9	TRBJ1-6	CASSPPGTVASPLHF
TRBV4-1	TRBJ1-2	CASSQDSTRPFSFNYGYTF
TRBV5-1	TRBJ2-5	CASSLLQGGNEAETQYF
TRBV11-2	TRBJ1-3	CASSVDGDSGNTIYF
TRBV6-2/TRBV6-3	TRBJ1-6	CASSYPEGARRTPLHF
TRBV6-2/TRBV6-3	TRBJ2-3	CASSYSTVGGSRRDTQYF
TRBV7-2	TRBJ1-1	CASSLVGVNTEAFF
TRBV6-2/TRBV6-3	TRBJ2-3	CASSYPPRRDTQYF
TRBV9	TRBJ1-3	CASSSPRGVIGSGNTIYF
TRBV7-2	TRBJ1-2	CASSLVRFANYGYTF
TRBV30	TRBJ1-5	CAWSGRSSNQPQHF
TRBV5-1	TRBJ2-5	CASSLGTAKETQYF
TRBV7-2	TRBJ1-2	CASSALTGYSNYGYTF
TRBV4-3	TRBJ1-2	CASSLTGPGYGYTF
TRBV7-9	TRBJ2-1	CASSLGVGGNEQFF
TRBV5-6	TRBJ2-1	CASTSEISGPYNEQFF
TRBV10-3	TRBJ2-1	CAISEASGTTVNNEQFF
TRBV5-1	TRBJ1-1	CASSFDRATEAFF
TRBV10-3	TRBJ1-2	CAISEGGLGQGGGYTF
TRBV10-3	TRBJ2-7	CATGRISYEQYF
TRBV5-1	TRBJ1-6	CASSLGGSTYNSPLHF
TRBV20-1	TRBJ1-2	CSARGARGYTF
TRBV6-5	TRBJ2-7	CASSTQPLVEQYF
TRBV7-9	TRBJ1-1	CASTENSGASEAFF
TRBV2	TRBJ1-1	CASSPIGTRVTEAFF
TRBV6-5	TRBJ1-5	CASSYLGQSNQPQHF
TRBV18	TRBJ1-2	CASSQGQGANYGYTF
TRBV28	TRBJ1-2	CASRVGYGYTF
TRBV19	TRBJ2-2	CASTDRGAANTGELFF
TRBV7-2	TRBJ2-1	CASSLAGAPYNEQFF